These T cell receptor beta chains were read from a single sample in a study of vaccination effects on CD4 cells after COVID-19. No antigen is known for these receptors. Measured with immunoSEQ multiplex PCR; TCRdb has only the in-frame clones, and not every one. Here the sample spans 20,000 to 30,000 clones, around 77% being singletons. The material sequenced was CD4+ T cells from PBMCs cultured with HCoV-NL63 spike peptides, taken after COVID-19 vaccination. These receptors came from a human donor who received a COVID-19 vaccine. The CDR3 runs from the conserved cysteine through the conserved F or W. The order of the fields is CDR3 DNA, CDR3 protein, V gene, J gene, clone size, CDR3 length, D gene. A D gene is named only where the DNA matches it firmly. Not every row has a clone size; where given, it reads once, few, many or a size class.

CDR3nt: TGTGCCAGCAGCCGGGGATTACAGCCCCAGCATTTT
CDR3aa: CASSRGLQPQHF
v_gene: TRBV14
j_gene: TRBJ1-5
abundance: once
len: 12
d_gene: NA

CDR3nt: TGTGCCAGCAGCTTGTTTACGGTAAGGGTAGGCAACACTGAAGCTTTCTTT
CDR3aa: CASSLFTVRVGNTEAFF
v_gene: TRBV5-4
j_gene: TRBJ1-1
abundance: NA
len: 17
d_gene: NA

CDR3nt: TGTGCCAGCAGTTTCCGTGGGGGAAGGGCTGAAGCTTTCTTT
CDR3aa: CASSFRGGRAEAFF
v_gene: TRBV28
j_gene: TRBJ1-1
abundance: once
len: 14
d_gene: NA

CDR3nt: TGCGCCAGCAGCTTGGAGGGGGGGCATAATTCACCCCTCCACTTT
CDR3aa: CASSLEGGHNSPLHF
v_gene: TRBV5-1
j_gene: TRBJ1-6
abundance: few
len: 15
d_gene: NA

CDR3nt: TGTGCCAGCAGCCAAGGGAGGCTAGTCAACAATGAGCAGTTCTTC
CDR3aa: CASSQGRLVNNEQFF
v_gene: TRBV4-2
j_gene: TRBJ2-1
abundance: NA
len: 15
d_gene: NA

CDR3nt: TGTGCCACCAGTGACGACAGGGGTGGGACTGAAGCTTTCTTT
CDR3aa: CATSDDRGGTEAFF
v_gene: TRBV24-1
j_gene: TRBJ1-1
abundance: NA
len: 14
d_gene: TRBD1

CDR3nt: TGCGCCAGCAGAGAGGGACAGGGGGCCACCGGGGAGCTGTTTTTT
CDR3aa: CASREGQGATGELFF
v_gene: TRBV5-1
j_gene: TRBJ2-2
abundance: NA
len: 15
d_gene: TRBD1

CDR3nt: TGTGCCAGCAGCTCGGTAACAGGGGGCTCACCTAGAGGAGGAGAGACCTTC
CDR3aa: CASSSVTGGSPRGGETF
v_gene: TRBV7-9
j_gene: TRBJ1-2
abundance: NA
len: 17
d_gene: TRBD1

CDR3nt: TGCGCCAGCAGCCCCGGACAGGGAGAGACCCAGTACTTC
CDR3aa: CASSPGQGETQYF
v_gene: TRBV4-3
j_gene: TRBJ2-5
abundance: NA
len: 13
d_gene: TRBD1

CDR3nt: TGTGCCAGCAGTGTTTCAATGAACACTGAAGCTTTCTTT
CDR3aa: CASSVSMNTEAFF
v_gene: TRBV28
j_gene: TRBJ1-1
abundance: NA
len: 13
d_gene: NA

CDR3nt: TGTGCCAGCTCACCTCTGGGGGCATGGAACACTGAAGCTTTCTTT
CDR3aa: CASSPLGAWNTEAFF
v_gene: TRBV18
j_gene: TRBJ1-1
abundance: NA
len: 15
d_gene: NA

CDR3nt: TGTGCCTGGAGTGCCAACACAGATACGCAGTATTTT
CDR3aa: CAWSANTDTQYF
v_gene: TRBV30
j_gene: TRBJ2-3
abundance: NA
len: 12
d_gene: NA

CDR3nt: TGTGCCAGCAGCTTAGGGGGGAGGGACTACGAGCAGTACTTC
CDR3aa: CASSLGGRDYEQYF
v_gene: TRBV11-2
j_gene: TRBJ2-7
abundance: NA
len: 14
d_gene: TRBD2

CDR3nt: TGTGCCAGCTCGGAAGGCTATGGCTACACCTTC
CDR3aa: CASSEGYGYTF
v_gene: TRBV12-3/TRBV12-4
j_gene: TRBJ1-2
abundance: NA
len: 11
d_gene: NA

CDR3nt: TGTGCCAGCAGCCCGCCGGGACTAGCGTTGAATGAGCAGTTCTTC
CDR3aa: CASSPPGLALNEQFF
v_gene: TRBV7-9
j_gene: TRBJ2-1
abundance: few
len: 15
d_gene: TRBD2

CDR3nt: TGTGCCAGCACCGGGGGTGCGGGAGGGGAGACCCAGTACTTC
CDR3aa: CASTGGAGGETQYF
v_gene: TRBV5-4
j_gene: TRBJ2-5
abundance: NA
len: 14
d_gene: TRBD2

CDR3nt: TGTGCCAGCAGTTACTCCCAACAGGGGGCGAGCGGGGAGCTGTTTTTT
CDR3aa: CASSYSQQGASGELFF
v_gene: TRBV6-5
j_gene: TRBJ2-2
abundance: NA
len: 16
d_gene: TRBD1

CDR3nt: TGCGCCAGCAGCCAAGAAGGGACGGTAGAAGGGCGGCAGTTCTTC
CDR3aa: CASSQEGTVEGRQFF
v_gene: TRBV4-1
j_gene: TRBJ2-1
abundance: NA
len: 15
d_gene: NA

CDR3nt: TGCGCCAGCAGCCAAGAGGTCAGGGGCGACTATGGCTACACCTTC
CDR3aa: CASSQEVRGDYGYTF
v_gene: TRBV4-3
j_gene: TRBJ1-2
abundance: NA
len: 15
d_gene: NA

CDR3nt: TGTGCCATCAGTGAGGGACAGGGAACTAACTATGGCTACACCTTC
CDR3aa: CAISEGQGTNYGYTF
v_gene: TRBV10-3
j_gene: TRBJ1-2
abundance: NA
len: 15
d_gene: TRBD1

CDR3nt: TGTGCCAGCAGCAGCGGGGCAGGGAGTACGCAGTATTTT
CDR3aa: CASSSGAGSTQYF
v_gene: TRBV7-3
j_gene: TRBJ2-3
abundance: NA
len: 13
d_gene: TRBD2

CDR3nt: TGTGCCAGCAGCTTGGAACCCCCCAGGGAGCAGTTCTTC
CDR3aa: CASSLEPPREQFF
v_gene: TRBV5-5
j_gene: TRBJ2-1
abundance: NA
len: 13
d_gene: NA

CDR3nt: TGCGCCAGCAGCCCAGGGACAGGGGAGGGTAATGAGCAGTTCTTC
CDR3aa: CASSPGTGEGNEQFF
v_gene: TRBV5-1
j_gene: TRBJ2-1
abundance: NA
len: 15
d_gene: TRBD1

CDR3nt: TGTGCCAGCAGTTTACGTGCGGAGCTTCCCAATGAGCAGTTCTTC
CDR3aa: CASSLRAELPNEQFF
v_gene: TRBV28
j_gene: TRBJ2-1
abundance: NA
len: 15
d_gene: NA

CDR3nt: TGTGCTAGTAAACCCCCCGGGACGTATACCTACGAGCAGTACTTC
CDR3aa: CASKPPGTYTYEQYF
v_gene: TRBV12-5
j_gene: TRBJ2-7
abundance: NA
len: 15
d_gene: NA

CDR3nt: TGTGCCAGCAGTTTATTCCAGGGGGGGATCAATTCACCCCTCCACTTT
CDR3aa: CASSLFQGGINSPLHF
v_gene: TRBV27
j_gene: TRBJ1-6
abundance: NA
len: 16
d_gene: TRBD1

CDR3nt: TGTGCCAGCAGTTACAGGTCGGGGGGGCTACTATACGACTCCTACAATGAGCAGTTCTTC
CDR3aa: CASSYRSGGLLYDSYNEQFF
v_gene: TRBV6-2/TRBV6-3
j_gene: TRBJ2-1
abundance: NA
len: 20
d_gene: TRBD2

CDR3nt: TGTGCCAGTAGTACCGGGACTAGCGGCACCGGGGAGCTGTTTTTT
CDR3aa: CASSTGTSGTGELFF
v_gene: TRBV19
j_gene: TRBJ2-2
abundance: NA
len: 15
d_gene: TRBD2

CDR3nt: TGCAGTGCTAGAGTACAGGGGCAAGCTTTCTTT
CDR3aa: CSARVQGQAFF
v_gene: TRBV20-1
j_gene: TRBJ1-1
abundance: NA
len: 11
d_gene: TRBD1

CDR3nt: TGTGCCAGCAGTTACCGAGGGACGGGGGATTACGAGCAGTACTTC
CDR3aa: CASSYRGTGDYEQYF
v_gene: TRBV6-2/TRBV6-3
j_gene: TRBJ2-7
abundance: NA
len: 15
d_gene: NA

CDR3nt: TGCGCCAGCAGAGGGGGAGGCGGCTACAATGAGCAGTTCTTC
CDR3aa: CASRGGGGYNEQFF
v_gene: TRBV4-1
j_gene: TRBJ2-1
abundance: many
len: 14
d_gene: NA

CDR3nt: TGCGCCAGCAGTCAATCCCGAGCGGGAGAAGACAATGAGCAGTTCTTC
CDR3aa: CASSQSRAGEDNEQFF
v_gene: TRBV23-1
j_gene: TRBJ2-1
abundance: NA
len: 16
d_gene: TRBD2

CDR3nt: TGTGCCAGCAGCCAACCGGGACAGGGGGGAAACACCATATATTTT
CDR3aa: CASSQPGQGGNTIYF
v_gene: TRBV4-2
j_gene: TRBJ1-3
abundance: few
len: 15
d_gene: TRBD1

CDR3nt: TGTGCCAGCAGTGAACGGGGACGGAATCAGCCCCAGCATTTT
CDR3aa: CASSERGRNQPQHF
v_gene: TRBV6-1
j_gene: TRBJ1-5
abundance: NA
len: 14
d_gene: NA

CDR3nt: TGTGCCAGCTCACCCGCGACGGAGAACACTGAAGCTTTCTTT
CDR3aa: CASSPATENTEAFF
v_gene: TRBV18
j_gene: TRBJ1-1
abundance: NA
len: 14
d_gene: NA

CDR3nt: TGTGCCAGTAGCCCGGGGAACACTGAAGCTTTCTTT
CDR3aa: CASSPGNTEAFF
v_gene: TRBV19
j_gene: TRBJ1-1
abundance: NA
len: 12
d_gene: NA

CDR3nt: TGTGCCCACGGAAGGGGTCCCTTCTCTGGAAACACCATATATTTT
CDR3aa: CAHGRGPFSGNTIYF
v_gene: TRBV6-5
j_gene: TRBJ1-3
abundance: NA
len: 15
d_gene: NA

CDR3nt: TGTGCCAGCTCCGAGGACGTGAGATCCTACGAGCAGTACTTC
CDR3aa: CASSEDVRSYEQYF
v_gene: TRBV6-5
j_gene: TRBJ2-7
abundance: NA
len: 14
d_gene: NA

CDR3nt: TGTGCCAGCAGCACAGGGGTGCGGACGCCTGAAGCTTTCTTT
CDR3aa: CASSTGVRTPEAFF
v_gene: TRBV14
j_gene: TRBJ1-1
abundance: NA
len: 14
d_gene: TRBD1

CDR3nt: TGTGCCAGCAGCTTAGGAGGGACAGGGAGCCAGCCCCAGCATTTT
CDR3aa: CASSLGGTGSQPQHF
v_gene: TRBV7-2
j_gene: TRBJ1-5
abundance: NA
len: 15
d_gene: TRBD1

CDR3nt: TGTGCCAGCAGTCGACTTAGCTCCTACGAGCAGTACTTC
CDR3aa: CASSRLSSYEQYF
v_gene: TRBV2
j_gene: TRBJ2-7
abundance: NA
len: 13
d_gene: NA